Below are 7 T cell receptor beta chains sequenced from a single sample in a study of cytomegalovirus exposure and HLA in healthy donors. PCR employed 60 Vbeta and 13 Jbeta primers. Clones were sequenced by immunoSEQ multiplex PCR, and TCRdb holds only the in-frame ones, with some missing. Among 150,000 or so clones listed, just under 85% were seen once. The sequenced sample consisted of PBMCs. The receptors originated from a man aged 25-40 years in good health and CMV-seropositive.

The rearrangement uses TRBV6-1 and TRBJ1-1, with 8 bases aligning to TRBD1. The CDR3 has 14 residues. Germline V gives CDR1 MNHNS, CDR2 SASEGT. V lost 6 bases to trimming and J lost 5 bases; unmatched junction nucleotides: 8. The DNA of the CDR3 is TGTGCCAGCAGCCTGAGCACAGGGGGGACTGAAGCTTTCTTT. Its translation is CASSLSTGGTEAFF.

The chain uses TRBV18 and TRBJ1-6; no definite D call. Germline V gives CDR1 KGHSH, CDR2 LQKENI. The V end was cut by 3 bases, the J end by 8 bases, with 14 bases between. The CDR3 covers 15 residues. The DNA of the CDR3 is TGTGCCAGCTCACCTTCTCGAGTCTCGGATTCACCCCTCCACTTT. Protein sequence: CASSPSRVSDSPLHF.

This chain uses TRBV6-6 with TRBJ2-7, with 11 bases lining up with TRBD1. CDR3 size: 14 residues. V shed 6 bases, J shed 9 bases, and the junction held 10 bases outside the gene matches. Germline V CDR1 and CDR2: MNHNY, SVGAGI (reference sequence). The CDR3 region has the DNA TGTGCCAGCAGGGCCGGGACAGGGGGAGCTGGGCAGTACTTC. This translates into CASRAGTGGAGQYF.

V is TRBV5-6 and J is TRBJ1-2, with TRBD1 as a possible D gene (6 bases). Looked up from germline, CDR1 is SGHDT and CDR2 is YYEEEE. This CDR3 contains 13 residues. V dropped 4 bases and J dropped 4 bases, with 11 bases sitting between them. CDR3 sequence (DNA): TGTGCCAGCAGCCGAACAGGGTCCTATGGCTACACCTTC. Translated, it gives CASSRTGSYGYTF.

The chain combines TRBV18 with TRBJ2-3, with TRBD1 matching 9 bases. This CDR3 is 15 amino acids long. The germline V gene encodes CDR1 KGHSH and CDR2 LQKENI. After removal of 6 bases from V and 0 bases from J, the junction contained 4 bases not matched to a gene. In nucleotides, the CDR3 is TGTGCCAGCTCGGCCGGGACAGGGAGCACAGATACGCAGTATTTT. The encoded protein is CASSAGTGSTDTQYF.

The V and J genes are TRBV29-1 and TRBJ2-5, with 11 nucleotides matching TRBD2. Trimming at V came to 4 bases and at J to 5 bases, leaving 9 bases not matched to a gene. Germline V gives CDR1 SQVTM, CDR2 ANQGSEA. This CDR3 is 15 amino acids long. This chain's CDR3 is CSVVTSGKQAETQYF. The CDR3, as DNA: TGCAGCGTTGTGACTAGCGGGAAACAAGCGGAGACCCAGTACTTC.

CDR3 sequence: CASSFLQQGNYEQYF. The CDR3 DNA reads as TGTGCCAGCAGTTTCCTACAACAGGGGAACTACGAGCAGTACTTC. The chain combines TRBV28 with TRBJ2-7; 7 bases are shared with TRBD1. Trimming cost V 3 bases and J 3 bases; bases outside gene matches: 8. Germline CDR1 MDHEN, CDR2 SYDVKM. The CDR3 is 15 residues long.